Below are 25 T cell receptor beta chains sequenced from a single sample in a study of OX40 agonist ivuxolimab in advanced cancers. Some clones are missing from TCRdb's copy, which holds only in-frame ones; the method was immunoSEQ multiplex PCR. The sample records roughly 16,000 clones, 80% to 90% being singletons. The sample here was CD4+ or CD8+ T cells sorted from blood, taken in a trial of the OX40 agonist ivuxolimab. These receptors were collected from an adult with an advanced solid tumor such as melanoma, head and neck, liver or kidney cancer.

V usage is TRBV9 and J usage is TRBJ2-1; 9 bases map to TRBD2. The V segment lost 3 bases and the J segment 10 bases; nucleotides outside the gene matches: 8. The CDR3 extends over 14 amino acids. Germline V lookup: CDR1 SGDLS, CDR2 YYNGEE. The CDR3 DNA is TGTGCCAGCAGCGCAGCCCAGGGACTAGCAGAGCAGTTCTTC. This translates into CASSAAQGLAEQFF.

The chain combines TRBV9 with TRBJ2-6; D gene unclear. Germline assignment: CDR1 SGDLS and CDR2 YYNGEE. V was clipped by 4 bases and J by 4 bases, with 9 bases between them. The CDR3 runs to 14 residues. CDR3 DNA sequence: TGTGCCAGCAGCCTAGAGGCGGGGGCCAACGTCCTGACTTTC. Translated: CASSLEAGANVLTF.

This chain links TRBV7-3 with TRBJ2-1; 12 nucleotides match TRBD2. V dropped 5 bases and J dropped 7; count of bases not matched to a gene: 6. There are 15 residues in the CDR3. Germline V gene lookup returns CDR1 SGHTA and CDR2 FQGTGA. CDR3 DNA sequence: TGTGCCAGCAGCCCCGTGACTAGCGGGAGAAATGAGCAGTTCTTC. Translation: CASSPVTSGRNEQFF.

V gene TRBV2 combines with J gene TRBJ2-3; 12 nucleotides align to TRBD2. The CDR3 consists of 15 residues. Unmatched junction bases numbered 2, after V lost 6 bases and J lost 1 base. CDR1 is SNHLY, CDR2 FYNNEI, per germline. The CDR3 DNA is TGTGCCAGCAGAAGACTAGCGGGGGGCACAGATACGCAGTATTTT. Amino acids: CASRRLAGGTDTQYF.

The gene calls are TRBV9 and TRBJ2-3; either TRBD1 or TRBD2 may supply D (5 bases each). V was shortened by 0 bases and J by 0 bases, with 11 bases between the two germline ends. The germline CDR1 and CDR2 sequences are SGDLS and YYNGEE. The length of the CDR3 is 16 residues. CDR3 nucleotides: TGTGCCAGCAGCGTAGCCCCGGGGCTAAGCACAGATACGCAGTATTTT. It encodes CASSVAPGLSTDTQYF.

This sequence joins TRBV7-2 and TRBJ1-5; D ambiguous. CDR3 size: 16 residues. V lost 1 base and J 7 bases, leaving 17 bases between the germline ends. The V gene's germline CDR1 is SGHTA and CDR2 FQGNSA. The CDR3 DNA follows: TGTGCCAGCAGCTTAGGTCTTAGACAAGGCGACCAGCCCCAGCATTTT. It codes for CASSLGLRQGDQPQHF.

The chain uses TRBV10-3 and TRBJ2-7, with 9 bases identical to TRBD1. The CDR3 has 12 residues. With 8 bases clipped from V and 3 bases from J, the junction kept 2 bases outside the gene matches. Germline values: CDR1 ENHRY, CDR2 SYGVKD. CDR3 DNA: TGTGCCATCGCGGACAGGGGCTACGAGCAGTACTTC. The encoded protein is CAIADRGYEQYF.

Regarding this clone: Other DNA sequences in this sample translate to the same CDR3. The rearrangement links TRBV28 to TRBJ1-1, with a possible D match to TRBD1 (5 bases). Trimming removed 1 base from V and 5 bases from J, with 14 bases in between. The CDR3 is made up of 15 amino acids. CDR1 and CDR2 (germline): MDHEN, SYDVKM. CDR3 bases: TGTGCCAGCAGTTTATCGGGGCAGGGCGGGACTGAAGCTTTCTTT. Protein product: CASSLSGQGGTEAFF.

This chain uses TRBV19 with TRBJ2-4, with D hard to call. Germline V gene sequence: CDR1 LNHDA, CDR2 SQIVND (reference sequence). V was trimmed by 5 bases and J by 5 bases, leaving 7 bases between them. CDR3 length: 12 amino acids. The CDR3 DNA is TGTGCCAGTAGTCCGGTCGAAAACATTCAGTACTTC. This translates into CASSPVENIQYF.

This clone has just one count. This chain links TRBV5-3 with TRBJ2-1, with 9 bases fitting TRBD2. TRBV5-3 is classed as an ORF, of uncertain function. CDR3 length: 15 residues. J was trimmed by 7 bases and V by 0 bases; bases with no gene match: 5. The CDR3 DNA sequence: TGTGCCAGAAGCTTGGGACTAGCGGCACCTAATGAGCAGTTCTTC. This sequence encodes CARSLGLAAPNEQFF.

About this clone: At one end, the junction sequence differs from germline, possibly due to a read error. The chain is built from TRBV15 and TRBJ1-2, with D possibly TRBD1 on 6 matching bases. The CDR3 runs to 12 residues. Germline V gene data show CDR1 as LNHNV and CDR2 as YYDKDF (reference sequence). Here the CDR3 DNA reads TGTGCCACCAGCAGCCGTAGGGGGGAAGAGTTCTTC. Its protein product is CATSSRRGEEFF.

This chain connects TRBV4-3 to TRBJ2-3, with D perhaps given as TRBD1 or TRBD2 (5 bases each). This CDR3 is 17 amino acids long. V shed 0 bases and J shed 6 bases, with 19 bases lying between them. CDR1 and CDR2 from the germline V gene are LGHNA and YSLEER. The CDR3 reads CASSQDFEGRLGDTQYF. DNA of the CDR3: TGCGCCAGCAGCCAAGATTTTGAGGGACGCCTTGGGGATACGCAGTATTTT.

Only one count was recorded for this clone. This sequence joins TRBV28 and TRBJ2-3; D call uncertain. The V gene lost 2 bases and the J gene lost 1 base, with 16 bases spanning the gap. The CDR3 sequence is 17 residues long. Per the germline V gene, CDR1 is MDHEN and CDR2 is SYDVKM. CDR3 bases: TGTGCCAGCAGTTTAGTTCTAGGCAGGCCCGGCACAGATACGCAGTATTTT. As protein: CASSLVLGRPGTDTQYF. Combining the CDR3 with reference TRBV28 and TRBJ2-3 gives the whole variable domain DVKVTQSSRYLVKRTGEKVFLECVQDMDHENMFWYRQDPGLGLRLIYFSYDVKMKEKGDIPEGYSVSREKKERFSLILESASTNQTSMYLCASSLVLGRPGTDTQYFGPGTRLTVL.

This chain uses TRBV15 with TRBJ1-2; D might be TRBD1 (5 bases). The CDR3 runs 13 residues. The germline V and J ends were trimmed by 0 bases and 8 bases, with 10 bases remaining between them. Per the germline V gene, CDR1 is LNHNV and CDR2 is YYDKDF (reference sequence). CDR3: CATSREGEGGYTF. Written as DNA, the CDR3 is TGTGCCACCAGCAGAGAGGGGGAAGGAGGCTACACCTTC.

The chain is built from TRBV2 and TRBJ2-7; D not resolved. The germline V gene has CDR1 SNHLY and CDR2 FYNNEI. The CDR3 runs to 13 residues. V gave up 4 bases and J gave up 2 bases, with 9 bases separating them. The CDR3: CASSGDVAYEQYF. The CDR3 bases are TGTGCCAGCAGTGGAGACGTAGCCTACGAGCAGTACTTC.

This rearrangement joins TRBV5-8 to TRBJ2-5; the D gene is possibly TRBD1 (6 bases). The germline gives CDR1 SGHTS, CDR2 YDEGEE. The CDR3 has 14 amino acids. Trimming removed 6 bases at V and 3 bases at J, with 15 bases between. The CDR3 spells CASIFSTGKETQYF. The DNA for the CDR3 is TGTGCCAGCATCTTCTCGACAGGCAAAGAGACCCAGTACTTC.

V and J are TRBV6-5 and TRBJ2-7; 8 positions match TRBD1. The CDR3 has 12 amino acids. The J segment lost 9 bases and the V segment lost 8 bases, leaving 9 bases of the junction unmatched. CDR1 is MNHEY, CDR2 SVGAGI, per germline. CDR3 nucleotides: TGTGCCAGCGGAAAAGGACAGGGACGGCAGTACTTC. It codes for CASGKGQGRQYF.

The chain has TRBV5-1 and TRBJ2-2, with TRBD1 as a possible D gene (5 bases). Trimming pared 0 bases from V and 4 bases from J, leaving 16 bases between. The germline V gene encodes CDR1 SGHRS and CDR2 YFSETQ. The CDR3 is 17 amino acids. CDR3 sequence: CASSLASLAQGTGELFF. The CDR3 region has the DNA TGCGCCAGCAGCTTGGCCAGTTTAGCTCAGGGCACCGGGGAGCTGTTTTTT. The full variable domain, its missing parts supplied by reference TRBV5-1 and TRBJ2-2, is KAGVTQTPRYLIKTRGQQVTLSCSPISGHRSVSWYQQTPGQGLQFLFEYFSETQRNKGNFPGRFSGRQFSNSRSEMNVSTLELGDSALYLCASSLASLAQGTGELFFGEGSRLTVL.

This clone has more than one count but fewer than ten. The chain has TRBV10-3 and TRBJ2-7; D is undetermined. Germline V gives CDR1 ENHRY, CDR2 SYGVKD. This CDR3 contains 11 residues. Trimming pared 7 bases from V and 3 bases from J, leaving 7 bases between. CDR3 region: CAIMNNYEQYF. As DNA, the CDR3 is TGTGCCATCATGAACAACTACGAGCAGTACTTC.

The rearrangement joins TRBV29-1 to TRBJ2-5, with 8 bases that match TRBD2. V gave up 7 bases and J gave up 4 bases; unmatched junction bases: 8. Per germline, CDR1 SQVTM and CDR2 ANQGSEA. This CDR3 is built from 13 residues. The DNA of the CDR3 is TGCAGCGCCTGCGGGGGGTTGGGAGAGACCCAGTACTTC. This gives the protein CSACGGLGETQYF.

This clone was observed once. The CDR3 DNA reads as TGTGCCAGTAGTAAAGACAGGGGCCTGAACACTGAAGCTTTCTTT. This translates into CASSKDRGLNTEAFF. The rearrangement links TRBV19 to TRBJ1-1, with TRBD1 matching over 8 bases. The length of the CDR3 is 15 residues. With V trimmed by 4 bases and J by 0 bases, 4 bases remained unmatched. Germline V gene data show CDR1 as LNHDA and CDR2 as SQIVND (reference sequence).

The V call is TRBV9, the J call TRBJ1-2; the D is unclear. In germline, CDR1 is SGDLS, CDR2 YYNGEE. CDR3 length: 15 residues. Between the trimmed V and J ends, which lost 0 bases and 2 bases, there was a span of 11 bases. CDR3 nucleotide sequence: TGTGCCAGCAGCGTAGCCCCAGGTGAGAACTATGGCTACACCTTC. Protein: CASSVAPGENYGYTF.

J is TRBJ2-5 and V is TRBV5-4, with TRBD1 as a possible D gene (6 bases). Germline values: CDR1 SGHNT, CDR2 YYREEE (reference sequence). This CDR3 region has 13 residues. V lost 3 bases, J lost 5 bases, and 11 bases lay in between. CDR3 protein: CASSSQGSETQYF. The CDR3 nucleotides are TGTGCCAGCAGCTCCCAGGGGTCGGAGACCCAGTACTTC.

The genes are TRBV5-8 and TRBJ2-4, with D possibly TRBD2 on 6 matching bases. The CDR3 has 13 residues. Trimming stripped 0 bases from V and 8 bases from J, with 9 bases between. From germline, CDR1 is SGHTS and CDR2 YDEGEE. This chain's CDR3 is CASSLGGGDIQYF. Written as DNA, the CDR3 is TGTGCCAGCAGCTTGGGGGGAGGCGACATTCAGTACTTC.

The rearrangement joins TRBV27 to TRBJ2-7; TRBD1 matches 10 bases. Trimming removed 5 bases from V and 0 bases from J; junction bases left unmatched: 7. CDR3 size: 16 residues. Germline V gene sequence: CDR1 MNHEY, CDR2 SMNVEV (reference sequence). In nucleotides, the CDR3 is TGTGCCAGCAGTATTCCGGGACAGGGGTCCTCCTACGAGCAGTACTTC. Translating it yields CASSIPGQGSSYEQYF.